The clone carrying this T cell receptor beta chain was picked up a small number of times. Checkpoint therapy with ipilimumab 1 mg/kg began 14 to 28 days after transplant. Clones were read by immunoSEQ multiplex PCR, and TCRdb kept only the in-frame ones, dropping some. There are around 4,900 clones in the sample; about 70% occur only once, and roughly 27% lies in the top ten. These data come from a study of ipilimumab plus nivolumab after autologous stem cell transplantation. Study-wide context: A median of about 8 nivolumab and 5 ipilimumab doses were given.

CDR3 length: 16 amino acids. The V gene's germline CDR1 is SGDLS and CDR2 YYNGEE. After removal of 3 bases from V and 3 bases from J, the junction contained 6 bases not matched to a gene. This chain uses TRBV9 with TRBJ1-1; TRBD1 matches 12 bases. The sample consisted of PBMCs, taken in a trial of ipilimumab plus nivolumab as post-transplant consolidation. This clonotype was obtained from a male donor with multiple myeloma. The CDR3 region has the DNA TGTGCCAGCAGCGCCCGGGACAGGGGGCGCGACACTGAAGCTTTCTTT. This translates into CASSARDRGRDTEAFF.